Listed below are T cell receptor beta chains from one sample, sequenced in a study of T cells in Graves' hyperthyroidism and ophthalmopathy. Using its own MiXCR run on the multiplex PCR reads, TCRdb lists one record per CDR3 protein. The top ten hold more than 30% of the sample, which has hundreds of thousands of distinct CDR3 sequences, around 21% seen once. The specimen was blood. These TCRs come from a man aged 30 to 39 with Graves' ophthalmopathy. Both conserved end residues are part of each CDR3. D genes are given only for firm matches. Some rows mark clone size as missing; the rest say once, few, many or name a class of expanded clone.

clone size	CDR3 length	D gene	V gene	J gene	CDR3 protein	CDR3 DNA
-	14	-	TRBV28	TRBJ2-7	CASSSPMARGEQYF	TGTGCCAGCAGTTCCCCCATGGCTAGGGGGGAGCAGTACTTC
few	13	TRBD2	TRBV19	TRBJ2-3	CASKRTSESTQYF	TGTGCCAGCAAGCGGACTAGCGAAAGTACGCAGTATTTT
once	18	TRBD2	TRBV4-3	TRBJ2-1	CASSPQMGLASSYNEQFF	TGCGCCAGCAGCCCCCAAATGGGACTAGCGAGCTCCTACAATGAGCAGTTCTTC
many	17	-	TRBV7-3	TRBJ2-3	CASSPDGVSRSTDTQYF	TGTGCCAGCAGTCCAGACGGGGTTAGCAGGTCTACAGATACGCAGTATTTT
many	15	-	TRBV18	TRBJ1-1	CASSPYRDGNTEAFF	TGTGCCAGCTCACCATACAGGGACGGGAACACTGAAGCTTTCTTT
-	11	-	TRBV6-1	TRBJ2-7	CASNQGGEQYF	TGTGCCAGCAACCAGGGAGGCGAGCAGTACTTC
-	16	TRBD1	TRBV4-3	TRBJ2-7	CASSQDRGTGGNEQYF	TGCGCCAGCAGCCAAGATCGGGGGACAGGGGGGAACGAGCAGTACTTC
many	12	-	TRBV2	TRBJ2-5	CASSMSQETQYF	TGTGCCAGCAGTATGTCCCAAGAGACCCAGTACTTC
-	13	-	TRBV11-2	TRBJ2-1	CASSLPGPNEQFF	TGTGCCAGCAGCTTACCAGGTCCCAATGAGCAGTTCTTC
few	15	-	TRBV2	TRBJ2-7	CASSEVAQPNYEQYF	TGTGCCAGCAGTGAAGTAGCTCAACCTAACTACGAGCAGTACTTC